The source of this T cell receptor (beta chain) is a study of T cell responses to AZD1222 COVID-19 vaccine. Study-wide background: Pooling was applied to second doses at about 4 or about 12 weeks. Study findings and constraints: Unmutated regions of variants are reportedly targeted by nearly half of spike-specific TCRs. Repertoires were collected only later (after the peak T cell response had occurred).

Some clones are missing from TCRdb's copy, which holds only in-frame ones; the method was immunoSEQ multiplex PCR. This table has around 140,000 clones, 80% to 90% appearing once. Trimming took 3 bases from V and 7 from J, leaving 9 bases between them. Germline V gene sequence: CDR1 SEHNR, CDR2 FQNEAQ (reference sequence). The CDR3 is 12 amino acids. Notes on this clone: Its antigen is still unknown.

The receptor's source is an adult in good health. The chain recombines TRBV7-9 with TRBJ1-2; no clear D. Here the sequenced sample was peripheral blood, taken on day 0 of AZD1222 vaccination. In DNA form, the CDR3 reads TGTGCCAGCAGCTTGGAGTGGACTGGCTACACCTTC. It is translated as CASSLEWTGYTF. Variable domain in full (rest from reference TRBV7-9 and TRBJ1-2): DTGVSQNPRHKITKRGQNVTFRCDPISEHNRLYWYRQTLGQGPEFLTYFQNEAQLEKSRLLSDRFSAERPKGSFSTLEIQRTEQGDSAMYLCASSLEWTGYTFGSGTRLTVV.